The subject of this entry is one T cell receptor beta chain. What antigen it recognizes has not been identified. A much bigger clone sits one base away, suggesting this may be a read error. This record belongs to a study of siplizumab effects on memory and regulatory T cells (dated by TCRdb to between 2018 and 2020). Describing the broader study: Across about eight responder-stimulator pairs, mixed lymphocyte reactions were run as pairs, roughly 1 with siplizumab at about 0.95 ug/mL and roughly 1 without drug. The effect of the anti-CD2 antibody siplizumab on alloreactive T-cell subsets was examined in allogeneic mixed lymphocyte reactions constructed from human PBMCs.

On the study overall, not on this receptor specifically: In reactions with siplizumab, an average of 68.8% of mappable alloreactive CD4+ clones were Treg-derived, compared with roughly 30% in control reactions. Siplizumab significantly lowered the cumulative frequency of alloreactive sequences that could be traced to unstimulated CD4+ memory T cells. Compared with memory T cells, unstimulated naive T cells appeared more diverse, and naive cells seemed to make a substantial contribution to the alloresponse. Because sequences below about 10^-5 frequency were poorly captured, only a minor fraction of alloreactive clones could be mapped to unstimulated subsets. Whether proliferating Tregs from siplizumab cultures were suppressive was not functionally confirmed. A naive or memory phenotype could not be assigned to roughly 75-97% of proliferating CD4+ or CD8+ clones.

V and J are trimmed by 4 bases and 3 bases, and the gene matches miss 9 bases of the junction. Taken from cysteine to phenylalanine, the CDR3 has 16 residues. Left in the record is the CDR3 DNA by itself, 48 bases read in frame from the first base. CDR1 and CDR2 are read off the germline V gene as SNHLY and FYNNEI. Cells from the mixed lymphocyte reactions were cocultured for about six days at 37 degrees C. After responder PBMCs were labelled with CFSE and stimulator PBMCs with Violet Dye, the two populations were combined at a 1:1 ratio. TCRbeta CDR3 sequencing was performed on sorted unstimulated T cells and on proliferating T cells recovered from mixed lymphocyte reactions. Fresh whole blood from over 8 HLA-typed healthy donors was used to isolate PBMCs. For TCR sequencing, responder T cells that had proliferated and were CFSE-low were FACS-sorted once the mixed lymphocyte reaction was over. To prepare the library, the immunoSEQ multiplex PCR assay was applied. Each sample had some 96,000 TCR templates assayed by the deep sequencing platform. Genomic DNA extracted from sorted T cells was used for TCRbeta CDR3 sequencing. On the authors' methods: The R programming language was used for clonal analysis of the TCRbeta CDR3 data. Alloreactive CD4+ and CD8+ clones were defined by comparing unstimulated samples with post-reaction CFSE-low samples. Alloreactive CD4+ clones were assigned to regulatory or non-regulatory origin by matching sequences to sorted unstimulated Treg and non-Treg repertoires. TCRdb re-hosts the immuneACCESS table, in-frame sequences only. Its copies lack some clones; in the studies checked, an unresolved V gene accounts for under half of them, and the cause for the rest is not known. Clonal size and the V and J genes are those of that table, whereas D and trimming came from the DNA. The sample contains about 19,000 clones, over 35% of them found a single time. About 6% of the sample lies in the top ten.

The sequence was collected from a human donor in good health; the cells came from an allogeneic mixed lymphocyte reaction. Some clones in this sample may be carry-over from other donors' samples. The sequence is built from TRBV2 and TRBJ2-7, and 10 bases in between align with TRBD2. Sequencing input: CFSE-low (dividing) CD4+ T cells sorted from an allogeneic mixed lymphocyte reaction. The CDR3 corresponds to CASSGRASGGLYEQYF. At the DNA level, the sequence is TGTGCCAGCAGTGGACGGGCTAGCGGGGGACTCTACGAGCAGTACTTC.